These 27 T cell receptor beta chains were sequenced from one sample in a study of T cell repertoires in cytomegalovirus infection (dated by TCRdb to 2018 to 2020). Sequenced using an Illumina HiSeq 1500. In TCRdb, the public reads were trimmed at Q25 with fastp and aligned with MiXCR, with productive beta chains retained. Identical CDR3 protein sequences are pooled into one entry, listed with their most common genes and DNA. The sample contains around 740,000 distinct CDR3 sequences, under 40% of them found a single time. Of the sample, 2.5% to 3.5% is held by the ten largest clones. The sample consisted of PBMCs. The source is a human donor in good health (CMV status not recorded). Some clones in this sample may be carry-over from other donors' samples.

V usage is TRBV20-1 and J usage is TRBJ2-5; TRBD1 agrees at 7 bases. CDR1 is DFQATT and CDR2 is SNEGSKA in the germline V gene (reference sequence). The V gene end was trimmed by 5 bases and the J gene end by 0 bases; junction bases not matched to a gene: 0. There are 12 residues in the CDR3. The CDR3 is CSADRDQETQYF. The DNA of the CDR3 is TGCAGTGCTGACAGGGACCAAGAGACCCAGTACTTC.

This chain links TRBV28 with TRBJ2-5; 10 positions match TRBD2. V gave up 6 bases and J gave up 4 bases; unmatched junction bases: 8. This CDR3 has 15 residues. Germline V gene sequence: CDR1 MDHEN, CDR2 SYDVKM. As DNA, the CDR3 is TGTGCCAGCAGAACTCTAGCGGGAGTCACAGAGACCCAGTACTTC. It yields the protein CASRTLAGVTETQYF.

In its sample, this clonotype was seen a few times. The CDR3 region has the DNA TGTGCCAGCAGCTGGTCCGCGTACCAAGAGACCCAGTACTTC. Residues: CASSWSAYQETQYF. V and J are TRBV7-9 and TRBJ2-5; D unresolved. The CDR3 totals 14 residues. Germline V gives CDR1 SEHNR, CDR2 FQNEAQ (reference sequence). The V and J ends lost 4 bases and 0 bases respectively, with 9 bases between them. The full variable domain, its missing parts supplied by reference TRBV7-9 and TRBJ2-5, is DTGVSQNPRHKITKRGQNVTFRCDPISEHNRLYWYRQTLGQGPEFLTYFQNEAQLEKSRLLSDRFSAERPKGSFSTLEIQRTEQGDSAMYLCASSWSAYQETQYFGPGTRLLVL.

This clonotype was recorded at least ten times. The chain joins TRBV28 to TRBJ2-6; TRBD2 aligns across 8 bases. The CDR3 totals 17 residues. V gave up 6 bases and J gave up 3 bases; unmatched junction bases: 10. Per the germline V gene, CDR1 is MDHEN and CDR2 is SYDVKM. The CDR3 reads CASRSTGGAFGANVLTF. The CDR3 DNA is TGTGCCAGCAGGTCCACGGGGGGGGCGTTTGGGGCCAACGTCCTGACTTTC.

V gene TRBV27 combines with J gene TRBJ1-2; no clear D gene. Trimming shortened V by 6 bases and J by 3 bases, and 11 bases separated the two germline ends. This CDR3 comprises 13 residues. Germline V gene lookup returns CDR1 MNHEY and CDR2 SMNVEV (reference sequence). Here the CDR3 DNA reads TGTGCCAGCAGGGCCACGGTAGACTATGGCTACACCTTC. Translation: CASRATVDYGYTF.

This rearrangement joins TRBV7-2 to TRBJ2-7; the D gene could be TRBD1 or TRBD2 (6 bases each). The germline V and J ends were trimmed by 5 bases and 5 bases, with 16 bases remaining between them. CDR3 length equals 14 residues. In germline, CDR1 is SGHTA, CDR2 FQGNSA. CDR3 in DNA: TGTGCCAGCAGCCCCGCCTGGGGGGACAACGAGCAGTACTTC. Its translation: CASSPAWGDNEQYF.

This sequence joins TRBV11-2 and TRBJ1-6; tentative D call: TRBD1 (6 bases). The CDR3 loop spans 15 amino acids. The V gene lost 7 bases and the J gene lost 3 bases, with 13 bases spanning the gap. Germline V gene data show CDR1 as SGHAT and CDR2 as FQNNGV. The CDR3 loop is CASTSGGSYNSPLHF. CDR3 coding DNA: TGTGCCAGCACCTCGGGGGGCAGCTATAATTCACCCCTCCACTTT.

This chain uses TRBV2 with TRBJ2-7; 7 nucleotides align to TRBD1. The V segment lost 8 bases and the J segment 3 bases; nucleotides outside the gene matches: 13. Per germline, CDR1 SNHLY and CDR2 FYNNEI. The CDR3 consists of 15 residues. The CDR3: CASRQTGFRSYEQYF. CDR3 DNA sequence: TGTGCCAGCCGTCAGACAGGGTTCAGGAGCTACGAGCAGTACTTC.

The rearrangement links TRBV20-1 to TRBJ2-1; 9 nucleotides line up with TRBD2. V trimming: 0 bases; J trimming: 4 bases; junction bases outside the gene matches: 19. Germline V gives CDR1 DFQATT, CDR2 SNEGSKA (reference sequence). CDR3 length: 20 amino acids. CDR3 loop: CSARDLTGLVSGSRYNEQFF. For the CDR3, the DNA is TGCAGTGCTAGAGACCTCACCGGGTTGGTTAGCGGGAGCCGTTACAATGAGCAGTTCTTC.

There are many counts of this clonotype. The rearrangement joins TRBV6-5 to TRBJ1-5; D is undetermined. Trimming shortened V by 9 bases and J by 5 bases, and 17 bases separated the two germline ends. The CDR3 contains 14 residues. Germline loops: CDR1 MNHEY, CDR2 SVGAGI. The CDR3 reads CARSWNMGDQPQHF. CDR3 sequence (DNA): TGTGCCAGATCTTGGAATATGGGCGATCAGCCCCAGCATTTT.

As concerns this clonotype: The junction does not match germline at one end; this may be a read error. This chain links TRBV7-8 with TRBJ1-5; the D is unclear. The CDR3 sequence is 14 residues long. Germline V gene lookup returns CDR1 SGHVS and CDR2 FQNEAQ. For the CDR3, the DNA is TGTGCCAGCACACCCTTTACCAGTAACCAGCCCCAGCAATTT. This translates into CASTPFTSNQPQQF.

The V gene is TRBV19, the J gene TRBJ2-1, with 8 bases aligning to TRBD2. V lost 0 bases and J lost 5; bases outside the gene matches: 3. The CDR3 loop spans 15 amino acids. CDR1 is LNHDA and CDR2 is SQIVND in the germline V gene (reference sequence). Here the CDR3 reads CASSIDSGNHNEQFF. The CDR3 nucleotides read TGTGCCAGTAGTATAGATAGCGGGAACCACAATGAGCAGTTCTTC.

The CDR3 nucleotides are TGTGCCAGCAGTCCCCTGAGGGACAGACCCTACGAGCAGTACTTC. It specifies CASSPLRDRPYEQYF. This chain uses TRBV28 with TRBJ2-7, with 7 bases identical to TRBD1. With V trimmed by 5 bases and J by 2 bases, 9 bases remained unmatched. Germline lookup yields CDR1 MDHEN and CDR2 SYDVKM. CDR3 length: 15 amino acids.

The CDR3 here is CAWSVSTEAFF. The DNA of the CDR3 is TGTGCCTGGAGTGTATCGACTGAAGCTTTCTTT. The chain has TRBV30 and TRBJ1-1; no clear D gene. V lost 0 bases and J 5 bases, leaving 4 bases between the germline ends. Germline V gene sequence: CDR1 GTSNPN, CDR2 SVGIG (reference sequence). The length of the CDR3 is 11 residues.

This clonotype was detected ten times or more. The rearrangement links TRBV20-1 to TRBJ2-7, with TRBD1 matching 9 bases. The trim removed 6 bases at V and 5 bases at J, leaving 17 bases unmatched. The CDR3 is 16 residues long. CDR1 is DFQATT and CDR2 is SNEGSKA in the germline V gene (reference sequence). The CDR3 nucleotides are TGCAGTGCCGAGACTTCGTTTGGGACAGGGAAGAACGAGCAGTACTTC. Amino acid sequence: CSAETSFGTGKNEQYF.

This clonotype was detected many times. The chain uses TRBV7-8 and TRBJ2-1; 7 bases are shared with TRBD2. The trim removed 2 bases at V and 4 bases at J, leaving 5 bases unmatched. The germline CDR1 and CDR2 sequences are SGHVS and FQNEAQ. CDR3 length: 15 residues. CDR3 sequence (DNA): TGTGCCAGCAGCTTATCGCTAGCGGCATACAATGAGCAGTTCTTC. This gives the protein CASSLSLAAYNEQFF.

The chain couples TRBV5-1 to TRBJ1-6; D is uncertain. Germline CDR1 reads SGHRS; CDR2 reads YFSETQ. Trimming removed 4 bases from V and 7 bases from J, with 15 bases in between. The CDR3 contains 15 residues. The CDR3 region is CASSALPVGNSPLHF. The DNA of the CDR3 is TGCGCCAGCAGCGCCCTTCCAGTTGGGAATTCACCCCTCCACTTT. The full variable domain, its missing parts supplied by reference TRBV5-1 and TRBJ1-6, is KAGVTQTPRYLIKTRGQQVTLSCSPISGHRSVSWYQQTPGQGLQFLFEYFSETQRNKGNFPGRFSGRQFSNSRSEMNVSTLELGDSALYLCASSALPVGNSPLHFGNGTRLTVT.

The rearrangement uses TRBV28 and TRBJ2-3, with TRBD1 matching 7 bases. The germline V gene has CDR1 MDHEN and CDR2 SYDVKM. There are 14 residues in the CDR3. The junction had 8 bases not matched to a gene; V was cut back by 8 bases and J by 3 bases. As DNA, the CDR3 is TGTGCCAGCCATGACAGGGATAGAACAGATACGCAGTATTTT. Protein product: CASHDRDRTDTQYF.

This clonotype came up a few times. The chain employs TRBV20-1 and TRBJ2-7; TRBD2 might be the D (5 bases). V was cut by 3 bases and J by 4 bases, with 16 bases left in between. This CDR3 is built from 14 residues. Germline lookup yields CDR1 DFQATT and CDR2 SNEGSKA (reference sequence). DNA of the CDR3: TGCAGTGCTAGGATACTAGGAAATCTTTACGAGCAGTACTTC. It yields the protein CSARILGNLYEQYF.

The table lists this clonotype with many counts. This chain uses TRBV7-6 with TRBJ1-4; the D is unclear. V gave up 3 bases and J gave up 6 bases, with 14 bases separating them. The CDR3 extends over 15 amino acids. Looked up from germline, CDR1 is SGHVS and CDR2 is FNYEAQ. CDR3 sequence reads: CASSFLSGRDEKLFF. Here the CDR3 DNA reads TGTGCCAGCAGCTTCCTCAGCGGACGGGATGAAAAACTGTTTTTT.

J is TRBJ2-5 and V is TRBV19; TRBD2 matches 8 bases. The J segment lost 2 bases and the V segment lost 1 base, leaving 6 bases of the junction unmatched. The CDR3 covers 16 residues. Germline lookup yields CDR1 LNHDA and CDR2 SQIVND (reference sequence). CDR3 in DNA: TGTGCCAGTAGTATAGTCCCTAGCGGGCAACAAGAGACCCAGTACTTC. As protein: CASSIVPSGQQETQYF. The complete variable domain, with remaining parts taken from reference TRBV19 and TRBJ2-5, reads DGGITQSPKYLFRKEGQNVTLSCEQNLNHDAMYWYRQDPGQGLRLIYYSQIVNDFQKGDIAEGYSVSREKKESFPLTVTSAQKNPTAFYLCASSIVPSGQQETQYFGPGTRLLVL.

This clonotype was counted ten times or more. CDR3 in DNA: TGTGCCAGCAGCCCGGACGGATTCTATGGCTACACCTTC. This gives the protein CASSPDGFYGYTF. The J gene is TRBJ1-2, the V gene TRBV7-9; D remains unclear. Germline-derived CDR1 and CDR2 are SEHNR and FQNEAQ (reference sequence). The length of the CDR3 is 13 residues. V was shortened by 5 bases and J by 4 bases, with 11 bases between the two germline ends.

As concerns this clonotype: At one of its ends the junction is not consistent with the germline gene, which may arise from a read error. V is TRBV7-2 and J is TRBJ2-1; no clear D. The CDR3 is 11 amino acids. Looked up from germline, CDR1 is SGHTA and CDR2 is FQGNSA. This chain's CDR3 is CSSSLVHEQFF. The DNA of the CDR3 is TGTTCCAGCAGCTTAGTGCATGAGCAGTTCTTC.

The table lists this clonotype with a count of one. This sequence joins TRBV2 and TRBJ2-3, with 10 bases that match TRBD2. The germline V gene encodes CDR1 SNHLY and CDR2 FYNNEI. The CDR3 is made up of 16 amino acids. V lost 4 bases and J lost 5; bases outside the gene matches: 9. CDR3 DNA sequence: TGTGCCAGCAGTGCATTAGCGGGGGGCCGGGGAGATACGCAGTATTTT. It yields the protein CASSALAGGRGDTQYF. Full variable domain (outside the CDR3, taken from reference TRBV2 and TRBJ2-3): EPEVTQTPSHQVTQMGQEVILRCVPISNHLYFYWYRQILGQKVEFLVSFYNNEISEKSEIFDDQFSVERPDGSNFTLKIRSTKLEDSAMYFCASSALAGGRGDTQYFGPGTRLTVL.

This clonotype was seen only a few times. The chain recombines TRBV20-1 with TRBJ2-7, with TRBD2 matching 14 bases. V dropped 6 bases and J dropped 4; count of bases not matched to a gene: 11. CDR1 DFQATT and CDR2 SNEGSKA come from the germline V gene (reference sequence). The CDR3 runs 16 residues. The DNA for the CDR3 is TGCAGTGCACCCAGGGGGACTAGCGGGGGACCTTACGAGCAGTACTTC. Translating it yields CSAPRGTSGGPYEQYF.

The chain combines TRBV25-1 with TRBJ1-5; D unclear. CDR1 is MGHDK and CDR2 is SYGVNS in the germline V gene. The CDR3 spans 13 residues. V lost 2 bases to trimming and J lost 6 bases, with 8 bases between them. CDR3 region: CASSEGVGQPQHF. CDR3 DNA: TGTGCCAGCAGTGAAGGGGTGGGTCAGCCCCAGCATTTT.

The rearrangement links TRBV24-1 to TRBJ2-1; D not resolved. Germline V lookup: CDR1 KGHDR, CDR2 SFDVKD. This CDR3 has 14 amino acids. The V and J ends lost 2 bases and 0 bases respectively, with 4 bases between them. The CDR3 sequence is CATSDSGSYNEQFF. The CDR3 bases are TGTGCCACCAGTGATTCGGGCTCCTACAATGAGCAGTTCTTC.